Presented here are 19 T cell receptor beta chains from one specimen sequenced in a study of Graves' ophthalmopathy and Graves' hyperthyroidism. Amplification of TCR beta CDR3 regions used RNA transcripts. Scientists carried out first-round RT-PCR using HTBI primers and then a second-round multiplex PCR. TCRdb reprocessed the multiplex PCR reads via MiXCR and lists one record per CDR3 protein. The data hold approximately 410,000 distinct CDR3 sequences, with 15% observed a single time. Sequenced: peripheral blood. These receptors were collected from a woman aged 18 to 35 with stable Graves' hyperthyroidism.

Turning to this clonotype: This sequence may be a read error, since a much larger clone differs from it by one base. It is likely a read error, because the conserved phenylalanine at the end of the CDR3 is missing. The chain uses TRBV5-4 and TRBJ2-5; either TRBD1 or TRBD2 may fit D (5 bases each). Germline-derived CDR1 and CDR2 are SGHNT and YYREEE (reference sequence). V dropped 1 base and J dropped 5 bases, with 12 bases sitting between them. This CDR3 region has 14 residues. CDR3 nucleotide sequence: TGTGCCAGCAGCTTGTATGGCAGGGAGGAGACCCAGTACCTC. As protein: CASSLYGREETQYL.

This clonotype was observed many times. The chain uses TRBV20-1 and TRBJ1-2; D is perhaps TRBD1 (5 bases). The CDR3 loop spans 16 amino acids. In germline, CDR1 is DFQATT, CDR2 SNEGSKA (reference sequence). V lost 0 bases and J 1 base, leaving 15 bases between the germline ends. This chain's CDR3 is CSARDPGAENNYGYTF. CDR3 DNA: TGCAGTGCTAGAGATCCTGGGGCAGAAAATAACTATGGCTACACCTTC.

This clonotype appeared a few times. The rearrangement uses TRBV7-2 and TRBJ2-2; D is possibly TRBD2 (6 bases). Germline V gives CDR1 SGHTA, CDR2 FQGNSA. V was cut by 5 bases and J by 3 bases, with 10 bases left in between. This CDR3 contains 14 residues. The CDR3 region has the DNA TGTGCCAGCAGCCCTGGGGACTACACCGGGGAGCTGTTTTTT. It is translated as CASSPGDYTGELFF. Variable domain in full (rest from reference TRBV7-2 and TRBJ2-2): GAGVSQSPSNKVTEKGKDVELRCDPISGHTALYWYRQSLGQGLEFLIYFQGNSAPDKSGLPSDRFSAERTGGSVSTLTIQRTQQEDSAVYLCASSPGDYTGELFFGEGSRLTVL.

This clonotype was counted many times. The CDR3 DNA reads TGTGCCAGCAGACCGGCGGACTTCGGTGAAGCTTTCTTT. This gives the protein CASRPADFGEAFF. The chain is built from TRBV27 and TRBJ1-1; D gene ambiguous. Germline-derived CDR1 and CDR2 are MNHEY and SMNVEV (reference sequence). This CDR3 is 13 amino acids long. Trimming stripped 6 bases from V and 7 bases from J, with 15 bases between.

This clonotype was detected ten times or more. The chain couples TRBV19 to TRBJ2-2; D call uncertain. The CDR3 loop spans 16 amino acids. V shed 0 bases and J shed 6 bases, with 14 bases lying between them. Germline V gene data show CDR1 as LNHDA and CDR2 as SQIVND (reference sequence). The CDR3 DNA follows: TGTGCCAGTAGTATAGATCGAGGCAGTAACGCCGGGGAGCTGTTTTTT. The encoded protein is CASSIDRGSNAGELFF.

This clonotype was observed a few times. The genes are TRBV18 and TRBJ1-6; no clear D. The CDR3 loop spans 14 amino acids. The V end was cut by 1 base, the J end by 8 bases, with 9 bases between. Germline-derived CDR1 and CDR2 are KGHSH and LQKENI. This CDR3 reads CASSPQGGDSPLHF. The DNA of the CDR3 is TGTGCCAGCTCACCACAGGGCGGAGATTCACCCCTCCACTTT.

This clonotype was picked up a small number of times. The chain recombines TRBV7-3 with TRBJ1-1; D is unclear. V was cut by 5 bases and J by 6 bases, with 10 bases left in between. The germline gives CDR1 SGHTA, CDR2 FQGTGA. This CDR3 has 12 residues. CDR3 protein: CASSPTGSEAFF. As DNA, the CDR3 is TGTGCCAGCAGCCCCACCGGGTCTGAAGCTTTCTTT. Full variable domain (rest looked up from reference TRBV7-3 and TRBJ1-1): GAGVSQTPSNKVTEKGKYVELRCDPISGHTALYWYRQSLGQGPEFLIYFQGTGAADDSGLPNDRFFAVRPEGSVSTLKIQRTERGDSAVYLCASSPTGSEAFFGQGTRLTVV.

The gene calls are TRBV28 and TRBJ2-7, with D perhaps matching TRBD1 (5 bases). The CDR3 has 14 residues. Germline assignment: CDR1 MDHEN and CDR2 SYDVKM. V was cut by 5 bases and J by 1 base, with 12 bases left in between. CDR3 protein: CASSHRSLSYEQYF. The DNA for the CDR3 is TGTGCCAGCAGTCACAGGAGTTTGTCCTACGAGCAGTACTTC.

Regarding this clonotype: This sequence may be a read error, since a much larger clone differs from it by one base. The chain has TRBV5-1 and TRBJ1-1; D call uncertain. Germline loops: CDR1 SGHRS, CDR2 YFSETQ. This CDR3 region has 12 residues. The V and J ends lost 5 bases and 4 bases respectively, with 9 bases between them. The CDR3 here is CASRELGTEAFF. The CDR3 DNA sequence: TGCGCCAGCAGAGAGCTGGGCACTGAAGCTTTCTTT.

This clonotype has ten or more counts. V is TRBV7-8 and J is TRBJ1-1; possibly TRBD1 for D (5 bases). Trimming stripped 1 base from V and 3 bases from J, with 9 bases between. This CDR3 region has 14 residues. Germline CDR1 SGHVS, CDR2 FQNEAQ. CDR3 sequence reads: CASSLVREDTEAFF. CDR3 DNA sequence: TGTGCCAGCAGCTTAGTCAGGGAGGACACTGAAGCTTTCTTT.

This clonotype has more than one count but fewer than ten. The V gene is TRBV19, the J gene TRBJ2-2; 12 bases map to TRBD2. The CDR3 extends over 17 amino acids. In germline, CDR1 is LNHDA, CDR2 SQIVND (reference sequence). The trim removed 1 base at V and 0 bases at J, leaving 0 bases unmatched. For the CDR3, the DNA is TGTGCCAGTAGTATAGGACTAGCGGGGGCGAACACCGGGGAGCTGTTTTTT. Residues: CASSIGLAGANTGELFF. Using reference TRBV19 and TRBJ2-2 for the parts outside the CDR3, the full variable domain is DGGITQSPKYLFRKEGQNVTLSCEQNLNHDAMYWYRQDPGQGLRLIYYSQIVNDFQKGDIAEGYSVSREKKESFPLTVTSAQKNPTAFYLCASSIGLAGANTGELFFGEGSRLTVL.

The chain has TRBV30 and TRBJ2-2; D is unresolved. Looked up from germline, CDR1 is GTSNPN and CDR2 is SVGIG (reference sequence). There are 13 residues in the CDR3. Trimming cost V 1 base and J 4 bases, with 7 bases left between them. This CDR3 reads CAWSGGSTGELFF. CDR3 nucleotides: TGTGCCTGGAGTGGAGGCAGCACCGGGGAGCTGTTTTTT.

This clonotype occurred many times. The rearrangement uses TRBV20-1 and TRBJ2-5, with 9 positions matching TRBD2. Germline CDR1 reads DFQATT; CDR2 reads SNEGSKA (reference sequence). This CDR3 is built from 13 residues. As DNA, the CDR3 is TGCGGGACTAGCCCTGGCTTTCAAGAGACCCAGTACTTC. Protein sequence: CGTSPGFQETQYF.

The rearrangement links TRBV3-1 to TRBJ1-5; D is possibly TRBD1 (6 bases). V was clipped by 0 bases and J by 2 bases, with 17 bases between them. CDR1 is LGHDT and CDR2 is YNNKEL in the germline V gene (reference sequence). CDR3 length: 18 amino acids. CDR3 loop: CASSQDWTGAEGNQPQHF. CDR3 nucleotides: TGTGCCAGCAGCCAAGATTGGACGGGGGCTGAAGGCAATCAGCCCCAGCATTTT. The entire variable domain, with the rest obtained from reference TRBV3-1 and TRBJ1-5, is as follows: DTAVSQTPKYLVTQMGNDKSIKCEQNLGHDTMYWYKQDSKKFLKIMFSYNNKELIINETVPNRFSPKSPDKAHLNLHINSLELGDSAVYFCASSQDWTGAEGNQPQHFGDGTRLSIL.

This clonotype was recorded many times. The rearrangement uses TRBV11-2 and TRBJ1-1; D gene uncertain. V was trimmed by 1 base and J by 6 bases, leaving 12 bases between them. CDR1 and CDR2 (germline): SGHAT, FQNNGV. The CDR3 runs to 14 residues. CDR3 in amino acids: CASSLGPRDAEAFF. CDR3 bases: TGTGCCAGCAGCTTAGGGCCCCGTGATGCTGAAGCTTTCTTT.

CDR3 in amino acids: CASSSGTGANTEAFF. The CDR3 DNA follows: TGTGCCAGCAGTTCAGGGACAGGAGCGAACACTGAAGCTTTCTTT. The chain recombines TRBV12-3 or TRBV12-4 with TRBJ1-1, with 8 bases fitting TRBD1. The CDR3 is 15 amino acids. The V gene end was trimmed by 4 bases and the J gene end by 1 base; junction bases not matched to a gene: 5.

The V gene is TRBV6-5, the J gene TRBJ2-4; tentatively, D is TRBD1 or TRBD2 (5 bases each). Trimming stripped 2 bases from V and 2 bases from J, with 7 bases between. From germline, CDR1 is MNHEY and CDR2 SVGAGI. The CDR3 is 14 amino acids. The CDR3 DNA sequence: TGTGCCAGCAGTTACGGGGGAACCAAAAACATTCAGTACTTC. Its translation is CASSYGGTKNIQYF.

This clonotype has at least ten counts. The V call is TRBV13, the J call TRBJ2-5; possible D gene TRBD2, 6 bases. Trimming left V 5 bases short and J 7 bases short, with 23 bases between. The CDR3 has 16 amino acids. Germline V gene sequence: CDR1 PRHDT, CDR2 FYEKMQ (reference sequence). The CDR3 loop is CASSRSPAGYGRTQYF. The CDR3 DNA reads TGTGCCAGCAGCCGATCCCCGGCGGGGTACGGGAGGACCCAGTACTTC.

This clonotype was detected ten times or more. The chain couples TRBV19 to TRBJ2-5; D not certain. Germline V gene lookup returns CDR1 LNHDA and CDR2 SQIVND (reference sequence). Trimming took off 0 bases at V and 5 bases at J, with 16 bases between the two ends. The CDR3 is 16 residues long. The CDR3 loop is CASSIDLGRSSETQYF. The CDR3 nucleotides read TGTGCCAGTAGTATAGATCTGGGTAGATCGTCGGAGACCCAGTACTTC.